The 29 T cell receptor beta chains reported below all come from one sample, sequenced in a study of metastatic and nonmetastatic thyroid tumors. There were no patients who had received any treatment before thyroid surgery. TCRdb reanalyzed the PCR reads via MiXCR. Among 4,000 or so clones listed, around 36% were seen once. Sequenced sample: adjacent normal tissue. The receptors shown here come from a female donor with papillary thyroid cancer or a benign thyroid nodule (not recorded which). Some clones in this sample may be carry-over from other donors' samples.

This sequence joins TRBV19 and TRBJ2-2; TRBD2 aligns across 9 bases. The CDR3 spans 14 residues. V was clipped by 5 bases and J by 7 bases; unmatched bases: 5. Germline CDR1 reads LNHDA; CDR2 reads SQIVND (reference sequence). CDR3 bases: TGTGCCAGTAGTTGGGCTAGCGGGGACGGGGAGCTGTTTTTT. This translates into CASSWASGDGELFF.

The V and J genes are TRBV30 and TRBJ1-1; D gene unclear. The CDR3 consists of 13 residues. CDR1 is GTSNPN, CDR2 SVGIG, per germline (reference sequence). The V end was cut by 2 bases, the J end by 1 base, with 8 bases between. The CDR3 nucleotides are TGTGCCTGGAGTCCAATTAGGAACACTGAAGCTTTCTTT. Its protein product is CAWSPIRNTEAFF.

This clone has just a few counts. The chain links TRBV27 to TRBJ2-3; no definite D call. The CDR3 covers 13 residues. From germline, CDR1 is MNHEY and CDR2 SMNVEV (reference sequence). Trimming took 6 bases from V and 4 from J, leaving 11 bases between them. Here the CDR3 reads CASSGPSADTQYF. The DNA of the CDR3 is TGTGCCAGCAGCGGACCCTCTGCAGATACGCAGTATTTT.

The chain employs TRBV7-9 and TRBJ1-1; D uncertain. Germline assignment: CDR1 SEHNR and CDR2 FQNEAQ (reference sequence). Trimming left V 5 bases short and J 5 bases short, with 9 bases between. The CDR3 has 12 amino acids. The CDR3 reads CASSRDKTEAFF. CDR3 bases: TGTGCCAGCAGCAGAGACAAGACTGAAGCTTTCTTT.

This clone is deemed medium-sized (0.01 to 0.1%). The rearrangement links TRBV19 to TRBJ2-2, with unresolved D. CDR1 LNHDA and CDR2 SQIVND come from the germline V gene (reference sequence). The length of the CDR3 is 12 residues. The germline V and J ends were trimmed by 6 bases and 6 bases, with 8 bases remaining between them. CDR3 bases: TGTGCCAGTAGGGTAGTTCCCGGGGAGCTGTTTTTT. It is translated as CASRVVPGELFF.

This clone ranks as large (0.1 to 1%). CDR3 nucleotides: TGTGCCACCGGATCGACAGGGGCGAGGAACGAGCAGTACTTC. It is translated as CATGSTGARNEQYF. The chain couples TRBV24-1 to TRBJ2-7; 8 positions match TRBD1. The CDR3 covers 14 residues. V lost 9 bases, J lost 5 bases, and 11 bases stayed unmatched. Per the germline V gene, CDR1 is KGHDR and CDR2 is SFDVKD.

V is TRBV6-1 and J is TRBJ2-3; TRBD2 aligns across 7 bases. There are 13 residues in the CDR3. V lost 8 bases, J lost 7 bases, and 9 bases stayed unmatched. CDR1 MNHNS and CDR2 SASEGT come from the germline V gene. CDR3 in DNA: TGTGCCAGCGCGGTGACGGGGGGTTATACGCAGTATTTT. Amino acids: CASAVTGGYTQYF.

V and J are TRBV11-3 and TRBJ2-5; D gene ambiguous. V lost 3 bases and J lost 4, with 15 bases in between. The length of the CDR3 is 15 residues. From germline, CDR1 is SGHNT and CDR2 YENEEA. CDR3 residues: CASSFGRSRRETQYF. As DNA, the CDR3 is TGTGCCAGCAGCTTTGGCAGGTCTAGAAGAGAGACCCAGTACTTC.

In this sample, this clone is large. J is TRBJ2-1 and V is TRBV15; TRBD2 agrees at 11 bases. The length of the CDR3 is 16 residues. CDR1 is LNHNV, CDR2 YYDKDF, per germline (reference sequence). The ends lost 0 bases at V and 6 bases at J; junction bases unmatched: 4. Written as DNA, the CDR3 is TGTGCCACCAGCAGAGAACTAGCGGGAGTATCCAATGAGCAGTTCTTC. Translation: CATSRELAGVSNEQFF.

The chain carries TRBV9 and TRBJ2-1; D possibly matches TRBD1 or TRBD2 (5 bases each). Trimming removed 0 bases at V and 10 bases at J, with 26 bases between. Germline CDR1 SGDLS, CDR2 YYNGEE. CDR3 length: 18 amino acids. This CDR3 reads CASSVELWGTVWTVEQFF. CDR3 nucleotide sequence: TGTGCCAGCAGCGTAGAGCTGTGGGGGACCGTCTGGACGGTGGAGCAGTTCTTC.

The J gene is TRBJ2-6, the V gene TRBV20-1, with unresolved D. CDR3 length: 14 amino acids. Looked up from germline, CDR1 is DFQATT and CDR2 is SNEGSKA (reference sequence). V lost 1 base and J 0 bases, leaving 4 bases between the germline ends. The CDR3 loop reads CSARGSSGANVLTF. The DNA of the CDR3 is TGCAGTGCTAGAGGGAGCTCTGGGGCCAACGTCCTGACTTTC.

The gene calls are TRBV9 and TRBJ2-2; TRBD2 might be the D (6 bases). Germline CDR1 SGDLS, CDR2 YYNGEE. With 0 bases removed from V and 4 bases from J, the gap between germline ends came to 13 bases. This CDR3 spans 16 amino acids. The CDR3 region has the DNA TGTGCCAGCAGCGTAGTCCCCCTAGCGAGCACCGGGGAGCTGTTTTTT. Its protein product is CASSVVPLASTGELFF.

The table lists this clone with a few counts. The rearrangement joins TRBV27 to TRBJ2-7; D ambiguous. With 4 bases removed from V and 0 bases from J, the gap between germline ends came to 7 bases. The CDR3 contains 13 residues. In germline, CDR1 is MNHEY, CDR2 SMNVEV (reference sequence). CDR3 loop: CASSSVDSYEQYF. CDR3 in DNA: TGTGCCAGCAGTTCGGTGGACTCCTACGAGCAGTACTTC.

In this sample, this clone turned up a few times. The rearrangement links TRBV6-2 or TRBV6-3 to TRBJ2-7; D is unclear. The V gene's germline CDR1 is MNHEY and CDR2 SVGEGT. Trimming removed 2 bases at V and 1 base at J, with 12 bases between. The length of the CDR3 is 15 residues. The CDR3 DNA reads TGTGCCAGCAGTTACGAGGCAGCCACTTCCTACGAGCAGTACTTC. Residues: CASSYEAATSYEQYF.

The CDR3 DNA sequence: TGCAGTGCTAGTTCCTCCCAGGGGGGATCGCGGGAGCAGTACTTC. Protein: CSASSSQGGSREQYF. V usage is TRBV20-1 and J usage is TRBJ2-7; maybe TRBD1 (7 bases). This CDR3 spans 15 amino acids. Per the germline V gene, CDR1 is DFQATT and CDR2 is SNEGSKA (reference sequence). V gave up 3 bases and J gave up 7 bases, with 22 bases separating them.

This clone was observed a few times. This rearrangement joins TRBV27 to TRBJ2-7; D might be TRBD1 (6 bases). This CDR3 has 12 amino acids. The V gene's germline CDR1 is MNHEY and CDR2 SMNVEV (reference sequence). V was cut by 6 bases and J by 4 bases, with 10 bases left in between. The CDR3 sequence: CASRRRGYEQYF. Written as DNA, the CDR3 is TGTGCCAGCAGACGCAGGGGTTACGAGCAGTACTTC.

In its sample, this clone ranks as medium-sized. The chain couples TRBV2 to TRBJ2-1, with 10 bases aligning to TRBD2. V lost 8 bases to trimming and J lost 8 bases; unmatched junction nucleotides: 9. Germline loops: CDR1 SNHLY, CDR2 FYNNEI. The CDR3 has 14 amino acids. In DNA form, the CDR3 reads TGTGCCAGCGGTAGGACTAGCGGAGAGGATGAGCAGTTCTTC. This translates into CASGRTSGEDEQFF.

J is TRBJ2-7 and V is TRBV5-1; the match to TRBD1 covers 7 bases. The CDR3 totals 16 residues. CDR1 is SGHRS, CDR2 YFSETQ, per germline. J gave up 4 bases and V 2 bases, and 12 bases lay outside the gene matches. CDR3 loop: CASSFNRGPLRYEQYF. The CDR3 DNA follows: TGCGCCAGCAGCTTCAACAGGGGCCCACTTAGATACGAGCAGTACTTC.

The V call is TRBV30, the J call TRBJ2-2, with D tentatively TRBD1 or TRBD2 (5 bases each). Trimming stripped 3 bases from V and 5 bases from J, with 10 bases between. Per the germline V gene, CDR1 is GTSNPN and CDR2 is SVGIG (reference sequence). The CDR3 sequence is 13 residues long. CDR3 bases: TGTGCCTGGAGCGGGGACGTGACCGGGGAGCTGTTTTTT. This translates into CAWSGDVTGELFF.

V is TRBV5-1 and J is TRBJ2-1, with unresolved D. CDR3 length equals 14 residues. Germline lookup yields CDR1 SGHRS and CDR2 YFSETQ. Trimming took 0 bases from V and 5 from J, leaving 9 bases between them. CDR3 protein: CASSLVADDNEQFF. The DNA for the CDR3 is TGCGCCAGCAGCTTGGTGGCCGACGACAATGAGCAGTTCTTC.

In its sample, this clone ranks as large. The rearrangement links TRBV19 to TRBJ1-1; D remains ambiguous. CDR3 length: 13 amino acids. Germline CDR1 LNHDA, CDR2 SQIVND (reference sequence). V lost 3 bases and J lost 2, with 7 bases in between. Here the CDR3 DNA reads TGTGCCAGTAGTATCGAGGGAAACACTGAAGCTTTCTTT. Translated, it gives CASSIEGNTEAFF.

This clone came up a few times. The chain couples TRBV6-2 or TRBV6-3 to TRBJ2-7; D is perhaps TRBD1 (5 bases). The CDR3 has 16 amino acids. V was cut by 2 bases and J by 3 bases, with 17 bases left in between. CDR1 is MNHEY and CDR2 is SVGEGT in the germline V gene. The CDR3 here is CASSYAVLTVGYEQYF. The CDR3 DNA follows: TGTGCCAGCAGTTACGCGGTCCTGACAGTGGGCTACGAGCAGTACTTC.

V and J are TRBV11-1 and TRBJ2-1, with 9 bases aligning to TRBD1. The CDR3 loop spans 18 amino acids. With V trimmed by 4 bases and J by 2 bases, 12 bases remained unmatched. Germline CDR1 and CDR2: SGHAT and FQDESV (reference sequence). CDR3 residues: CASSYRTGEPYTYNEQFF. CDR3 sequence (DNA): TGTGCCAGCAGCTATCGGACAGGGGAGCCCTACACCTACAATGAGCAGTTCTTC.

The genes are TRBV6-2 or TRBV6-3 and TRBJ1-6; D unresolved. The V end lost 0 bases, the J end lost 10 bases, and 13 bases lay between the germline ends. Looked up from germline, CDR1 is MNHEY and CDR2 is SVGEGT. This CDR3 spans 15 amino acids. The CDR3 sequence: CASSYSAGNISPLHF. The DNA for the CDR3 is TGTGCCAGCAGTTACTCGGCGGGCAATATCTCACCCCTCCACTTT.

The chain joins TRBV13 to TRBJ2-7; D gene unclear. CDR1 is PRHDT and CDR2 is FYEKMQ in the germline V gene (reference sequence). The CDR3 is 13 amino acids. The V gene lost 5 bases and the J gene lost 3 bases, with 11 bases spanning the gap. CDR3 bases: TGTGCCAGCAGCCCCCCAAACCACTACGAGCAGTACTTC. Residues: CASSPPNHYEQYF.

This chain joins TRBV28 and TRBJ2-1; 7 nucleotides align to TRBD1. Germline CDR1 is MDHEN and CDR2 is SYDVKM. The CDR3 runs to 15 residues. V gave up 5 bases and J gave up 2 bases; unmatched junction bases: 6. This CDR3 reads CASSRTGTAYNEQFF. In DNA, the CDR3 is TGTGCCAGCAGTCGAACCGGGACAGCCTACAATGAGCAGTTCTTC.

By sample share, this clone is large. This chain links TRBV7-9 with TRBJ1-3, with 10 bases that match TRBD1. The CDR3 is 15 residues long. Germline trimming cut 8 bases from V and 3 bases from J; bases unmatched to any gene: 7. The germline CDR1 and CDR2 sequences are SEHNR and FQNEAQ (reference sequence). Here the CDR3 reads CASHVGTGVGNTIYF. DNA for the CDR3: TGTGCCAGCCACGTAGGGACAGGGGTTGGAAACACCATATATTTT.

This clone was counted a few times. The rearrangement joins TRBV6-1 to TRBJ2-7; D not certain. V was cut by 7 bases and J by 6 bases, with 19 bases left in between. This CDR3 spans 14 amino acids. The germline gives CDR1 MNHNS, CDR2 SASEGT. The CDR3 here is CASTSIGRQREQYF. CDR3 coding DNA: TGTGCCAGCACCTCCATAGGACGGCAGCGCGAGCAGTACTTC.

The chain carries TRBV12-3 or TRBV12-4 and TRBJ1-2; weak D call: TRBD1 (5 bases). The CDR3 contains 14 residues. The V end lost 3 bases, the J end lost 7 bases, and 15 bases lay between the germline ends. The CDR3: CASSFGSGMGGYTF. CDR3 bases: TGTGCCAGCAGTTTTGGTTCAGGGATGGGTGGCTACACCTTC.